This passage covers 25 T cell receptor beta chains from one sample sequenced in a study of blood T cells in healthy people across ages. Sample-barcoded 5' priming and a J-beta primer mix drove a second PCR of roughly 7 to 11 cycles. TCRdb re-called the 5' RACE reads through MiXCR, storing one row per CDR3 protein. The data show about 1 million distinct CDR3 sequences, with 40% to 50% seen just once and 18% held by the top ten. Material: blood. Receptor source: a woman aged 55-69 years in good health.

In its sample, this clonotype was seen once. This chain links TRBV24-1 with TRBJ1-2; D is perhaps TRBD1 (5 bases). Germline CDR1 is KGHDR and CDR2 is SFDVKD. The CDR3 length is 15 residues. With 3 bases removed from V and 0 bases from J, the gap between germline ends came to 10 bases. The CDR3 loop reads CATSDPGTANYGYTF. CDR3 in DNA: TGTGCCACCAGTGATCCAGGGACGGCTAACTATGGCTACACCTTC.

The rearrangement uses TRBV6-5 and TRBJ2-4; D unresolved. Near its end, the DNA agrees better with TRBJ2-7, so the J call may be wrong. The V gene's germline CDR1 is MNHEY and CDR2 SVGAGI. The CDR3 consists of 15 residues. The CDR3 coding sequence is TGTGCCAGCAGTATGGGATGCGTTAACTCCTACGAGCAGTACTTC. Protein: CASSMGCVNSYEQYF.

The chain recombines TRBV24-1 with TRBJ1-6; D call uncertain. Germline assignment: CDR1 KGHDR and CDR2 SFDVKD. This CDR3 is 16 amino acids long. V lost 9 bases and J lost 7, with 21 bases in between. CDR3 DNA: TGTGCCACCGGATGGCGGGCCGAACTAGGAAATTCACCCCTCCACTTT. Residues: CATGWRAELGNSPLHF.

The chain carries TRBV6-1 and TRBJ2-2, with D unclear. The germline CDR1 and CDR2 sequences are MNHNS and SASEGT. The germline V and J ends were trimmed by 6 bases and 3 bases, with 5 bases remaining between them. This CDR3 is built from 12 residues. CDR3 residues: CASRLHTGELFF. CDR3 nucleotide sequence: TGTGCCAGCAGACTTCACACCGGGGAGCTGTTTTTT.

This clonotype was picked up a small number of times. The chain couples TRBV27 to TRBJ2-1; a possible D gene is TRBD1 (5 bases). Germline loops: CDR1 MNHEY, CDR2 SMNVEV (reference sequence). Trimming took 2 bases from V and 3 from J, leaving 14 bases between them. The CDR3 spans 16 residues. DNA of the CDR3: TGTGCCAGCAGTTTAATGGCAGGGTTGAGCTACAATGAGCAGTTCTTC. Translation gives CASSLMAGLSYNEQFF.

Comment on this clonotype: A junction end diverges from the germline sequence, so it may reflect a read error. V usage is TRBV5-5 and J usage is TRBJ2-1; 10 nucleotides line up with TRBD1. This CDR3 is built from 15 residues. Germline V gene data show CDR1 as SGHKS and CDR2 as YYEKEE (reference sequence). Here the CDR3 DNA reads TGTGCCAGCAGCTTCCGGGACAGGGGATACAGTGAGCAGTTCTTC. Translating it yields CASSFRDRGYSEQFF.

This clonotype was counted between two and nine times. The chain couples TRBV25-1 to TRBJ2-4, with 8 bases fitting TRBD1. V dropped 6 bases and J dropped 2; count of bases not matched to a gene: 9. Germline loops: CDR1 MGHDK, CDR2 SYGVNS. This CDR3 has 16 amino acids. The CDR3 bases are TGTGCCAGCAGGCATTCAGGGGGCGGATCCAAAAACATTCAGTACTTC. Translating it yields CASRHSGGGSKNIQYF.

The CDR3 bases are TGTGCCAGCAGACTCAACTCGGGTGACTCTAGAGAGTACTTC. Protein: CASRLNSGDSREYF. The chain is built from TRBV12-3 or TRBV12-4 and TRBJ2-7; D not certain. This CDR3 is built from 14 residues. Trimming shortened V by 6 bases and J by 11 bases, and 23 bases separated the two germline ends.

This chain links TRBV2 with TRBJ2-3; 11 nucleotides align to TRBD2. CDR1 is SNHLY and CDR2 is FYNNEI in the germline V gene. The CDR3 sequence is 19 residues long. V shed 5 bases and J 2 bases; nucleotides not matched to a gene: 15. The DNA of the CDR3 is TGTGCCAGCAGTTCCTCACCTATACTAGCGGGAGTTCTCACAGATACGCAGTATTTT. It yields the protein CASSSSPILAGVLTDTQYF.

The J gene is TRBJ2-7, the V gene TRBV3-1, with 7 bases lining up with TRBD2. The CDR3 contains 15 residues. V shed 3 bases and J 1 base; nucleotides not matched to a gene: 6. Germline values: CDR1 LGHDT, CDR2 YNNKEL (reference sequence). CDR3 DNA: TGTGCCAGCAGCCAGTCTGGGGGGGGGTCCTACGAGCAGTACTTC. Its translation is CASSQSGGGSYEQYF.

The chain joins TRBV10-2 to TRBJ1-5; D remains unclear. The V end lost 7 bases, the J end lost 0 bases, and 4 bases lay between the germline ends. Germline CDR1 reads WSHSY; CDR2 reads SAAADI. The CDR3 extends over 12 amino acids. CDR3 in amino acids: CASTHSNQPQHF. The CDR3 coding sequence is TGCGCCAGCACCCATAGCAATCAGCCCCAGCATTTT.

The V call is TRBV27, the J call TRBJ1-6, with no clear D. V was shortened by 5 bases and J by 0 bases, with 2 bases between the two germline ends. The CDR3 length is 13 residues. Germline values: CDR1 MNHEY, CDR2 SMNVEV (reference sequence). The CDR3 DNA reads TGTGCCAGCAGTAGCTCCTATAATTCACCCCTCCACTTT. Translating it yields CASSSSYNSPLHF.

This sequence joins TRBV18 and TRBJ2-3; either TRBD1 or TRBD2 may supply D (6 bases each). The CDR3 has 17 amino acids. Germline CDR1 is KGHSH and CDR2 is LQKENI. The ends were cut back, 10 bases at V and 3 bases at J, with 26 bases in the middle. The CDR3 sequence: CANPPDRTWRVTDTQYF. For the CDR3, the DNA is TGTGCCAATCCGCCCGACAGGACCTGGAGGGTAACAGATACGCAGTATTTT.

The chain uses TRBV20-1 and TRBJ2-1, with 9 bases that match TRBD2. The DNA end lines up better with TRBJ2-7; the J call may be wrong. Germline V lookup: CDR1 DFQATT, CDR2 SNEGSKA (reference sequence). The CDR3 has 18 amino acids. Here the CDR3 DNA reads TGCAGTGCTAGAGCCCTACCTGGAGCGGGAGGATCTTACAATGAGCAGTACTTC. This encodes CSARALPGAGGSYNEQYF.

This clonotype appeared a few times. This chain links TRBV7-2 with TRBJ2-3; 10 nucleotides line up with TRBD1. Germline CDR1 SGHTA, CDR2 FQGNSA. The CDR3 covers 16 residues. Losses at the gene ends were 5 bases for V and 2 bases for J; bases not matched to a gene: 7. The CDR3 nucleotides read TGTGCCAGCAGCCCGGGACAGGGGATCCACACAGATACGCAGTATTTT. Protein product: CASSPGQGIHTDTQYF. The full variable domain, in which reference TRBV7-2 and TRBJ2-3 provide the parts outside the CDR3, is GAGVSQSPSNKVTEKGKDVELRCDPISGHTALYWYRQSLGQGLEFLIYFQGNSAPDKSGLPSDRFSAERTGGSVSTLTIQRTQQEDSAVYLCASSPGQGIHTDTQYFGPGTRLTVL.

This chain joins TRBV20-1 and TRBJ2-5; 8 nucleotides line up with TRBD1. After removal of 6 bases from V and 5 bases from J, the junction contained 11 bases not matched to a gene. This CDR3 contains 14 residues. Germline lookup yields CDR1 DFQATT and CDR2 SNEGSKA (reference sequence). The CDR3 loop reads CSAHVAGGPETQYF. Here the CDR3 DNA reads TGCAGTGCCCACGTGGCAGGGGGCCCGGAGACCCAGTACTTC.

The sample holds a few counts of this clonotype. The V call is TRBV5-8, the J call TRBJ2-1; 14 positions match TRBD2. Germline V gene sequence: CDR1 SGHTS, CDR2 YDEGEE. There are 20 residues in the CDR3. J lost 2 bases, V lost 3 bases, and 13 bases had no gene match. The CDR3 sequence is CASSSGAGTSGSIPYNEQFF. CDR3 sequence (DNA): TGTGCCAGCAGCTCGGGGGCCGGGACTAGCGGGAGTATCCCCTACAATGAGCAGTTCTTC.

As DNA, the CDR3 is TGTGCCAGCAGCCGGGTGGGGGGCAATGAGCAGTACTTC. Amino acid sequence: CASSRVGGNEQYF. This sequence joins TRBV19 and TRBJ2-5; TRBD1 or TRBD2 may be the D gene (6 bases each). The germline CDR1 and CDR2 sequences are LNHDA and SQIVND (reference sequence). With 9 bases removed from V and 11 bases from J, the gap between germline ends came to 22 bases. CDR3 size: 13 residues.

V usage is TRBV19 and J usage is TRBJ2-3; the match to TRBD2 covers 8 bases. This CDR3 is built from 17 residues. The J segment lost 6 bases and the V segment lost 3 bases, leaving 14 bases of the junction unmatched. Germline V gives CDR1 LNHDA, CDR2 SQIVND (reference sequence). CDR3 DNA sequence: TGTGCCAGTAGTATCCCCAGCGGGAGAATGATTTCTGATACGCAGTATTTT. Encoded protein: CASSIPSGRMISDTQYF.

A note on this clonotype: Since a much larger clone is just one base distant, this may be a read error. The CDR3 spells CASSITSGISYERYF. Here the CDR3 DNA reads TGTGCCAGCAGCATAACTAGCGGAATCTCCTACGAGCGGTACTTC. This chain connects TRBV11-1 to TRBJ2-7, with TRBD2 matching 8 bases. CDR1 and CDR2 (germline): SGHAT, FQDESV (reference sequence). CDR3 length: 15 amino acids. Together with reference TRBV11-1 and TRBJ2-7, the CDR3 gives the full variable domain: EAEVAQSPRYKITEKSQAVAFWCDPISGHATLYWYRQILGQGPELLVQFQDESVVDDSQLPKDRFSAERLKGVDSTLKIQPAELGDSAMYLCASSITSGISYERYFGPGTRLTVT.

The chain carries TRBV15 and TRBJ2-5; 7 positions match TRBD1. The CDR3 has 16 amino acids. The V gene end was trimmed by 4 bases and the J gene end by 0 bases; junction bases not matched to a gene: 8. Per germline, CDR1 LNHNV and CDR2 YYDKDF (reference sequence). This CDR3 reads CATSILGQINQETQYF. For the CDR3, the DNA is TGTGCCACCAGCATCCTGGGACAGATCAACCAAGAGACCCAGTACTTC.

The genes are TRBV28 and TRBJ1-2; TRBD1 is a possible D gene (6 bases). Germline loops: CDR1 MDHEN, CDR2 SYDVKM. Trimming pared 4 bases from V and 0 bases from J, leaving 15 bases between. The CDR3 contains 16 residues. CDR3 nucleotide sequence: TGTGCCAGCAGTTCCCCCGGGGGCGGAGCTAACTATGGCTACACCTTC. It yields the protein CASSSPGGGANYGYTF.

The genes are TRBV29-1 and TRBJ1-2; tentative D call: TRBD1 (6 bases). The length of the CDR3 is 13 residues. CDR1 and CDR2 from the germline V gene are SQVTM and ANQGSEA. V lost 7 bases, J lost 8 bases, and 20 bases lay in between. CDR3 region: CSAAAGLGGGYTF. In DNA, the CDR3 is TGCAGCGCTGCGGCAGGCTTAGGGGGAGGCTACACCTTC.

V usage is TRBV6-5 and J usage is TRBJ1-5; D is undetermined. V lost 0 bases and J 8 bases, leaving 8 bases between the germline ends. Germline V gives CDR1 MNHEY, CDR2 SVGAGI. The CDR3 spans 13 residues. CDR3 residues: CASSYSGREPQHF. In DNA form, the CDR3 reads TGTGCCAGCAGTTACTCAGGGCGGGAGCCCCAGCATTTT.

This clonotype has a handful of counts. J is TRBJ2-3 and V is TRBV7-2; D is unresolved. The V end lost 3 bases, the J end lost 7 bases, and 11 bases lay between the germline ends. The CDR3 is made up of 13 amino acids. Germline CDR1 is SGHTA and CDR2 is FQGNSA. CDR3 loop: CASSLSQAYTQYF. CDR3 bases: TGTGCCAGCAGCTTGTCGCAGGCATATACGCAGTATTTT. The full variable domain, with the rest looked up from reference TRBV7-2 and TRBJ2-3, is GAGVSQSPSNKVTEKGKDVELRCDPISGHTALYWYRQSLGQGLEFLIYFQGNSAPDKSGLPSDRFSAERTGGSVSTLTIQRTQQEDSAVYLCASSLSQAYTQYFGPGTRLTVL.